Presented here are 9 T cell receptor beta chains from one specimen sequenced in a study of cytomegalovirus exposure and HLA in healthy donors. The protocol was immunoSEQ multiplex PCR, while the TCRdb copy is restricted to in-frame clones and leaves out a portion. The sample lists 140,000 or so clones, 80% to 90% occurring once. Sequenced: PBMCs. The receptors were sampled from a young man in good health and CMV-seropositive.

This sequence joins TRBV11-2 and TRBJ1-4; 9 bases are shared with TRBD1. This CDR3 has 14 amino acids. Germline lookup yields CDR1 SGHAT and CDR2 FQNNGV. Unmatched junction bases numbered 6, after V lost 5 bases and J lost 8 bases. CDR3 nucleotide sequence: TGTGCCAGCAGCCGTGGGACAGGGCGCGAAAAACTGTTTTTT. Translation: CASSRGTGREKLFF.

V is TRBV6-1 and J is TRBJ2-3, with 13 positions matching TRBD2. Germline assignment: CDR1 MNHNS and CDR2 SASEGT. V lost 3 bases to trimming and J lost 2 bases; unmatched junction nucleotides: 11. This CDR3 is 19 amino acids long. The CDR3 loop is CASSEKGQGLAGNTDTQYF. Written as DNA, the CDR3 is TGTGCCAGCAGTGAGAAGGGACAGGGACTAGCGGGGAACACAGATACGCAGTATTTT.

V gene TRBV6-5 combines with J gene TRBJ1-1, with 7 bases matching TRBD1. Germline lookup yields CDR1 MNHEY and CDR2 SVGAGI. The CDR3 runs 12 residues. V dropped 5 bases and J dropped 8; count of bases not matched to a gene: 5. CDR3 in amino acids: CASSRTGVEAFF. The CDR3, as DNA: TGTGCCAGCAGTCGGACAGGCGTGGAAGCTTTCTTT.

This clone was observed a handful of times. V usage is TRBV19 and J usage is TRBJ2-4, with a tentative D call TRBD2 (5 bases). V was pared by 5 bases and J by 3 bases, with 5 bases between. CDR1 and CDR2 from the germline V gene are LNHDA and SQIVND (reference sequence). This CDR3 is built from 12 residues. CDR3 sequence: CASSRGKNIQYF. CDR3 nucleotide sequence: TGTGCCAGTAGTCGGGGCAAAAACATTCAGTACTTC. The variable domain in full, with the rest retrieved from reference TRBV19 and TRBJ2-4, is DGGITQSPKYLFRKEGQNVTLSCEQNLNHDAMYWYRQDPGQGLRLIYYSQIVNDFQKGDIAEGYSVSREKKESFPLTVTSAQKNPTAFYLCASSRGKNIQYFGAGTRLSVL.

This clone was observed a single time. CDR3 in amino acids: CASGSLRVHEQYF. The CDR3 DNA follows: TGTGCTAGTGGATCCCTCAGGGTCCACGAGCAGTACTTC. The V call is TRBV12-5, the J call TRBJ2-7; tentatively, D is TRBD1 (5 bases). The germline V and J ends were trimmed by 6 bases and 5 bases, with 14 bases remaining between them. CDR3 length: 13 amino acids. The germline V gene has CDR1 LGHNT and CDR2 FRNRAP. The whole variable domain, remainder taken from reference TRBV12-5 and TRBJ2-7, is DARVTQTPRHKVTEMGQEVTMRCQPILGHNTVFWYRQTMMQGLELLAYFRNRAPLDDSGMPKDRFSAEMPDATLATLKIQPSEPRDSAVYFCASGSLRVHEQYFGPGTRLTVT.

The J gene is TRBJ2-2, the V gene TRBV7-9, with D possibly matching TRBD1 (6 bases). Trimming shortened V by 1 base and J by 1 base, and 19 bases separated the two germline ends. Germline assignment: CDR1 SEHNR and CDR2 FQNEAQ (reference sequence). The CDR3 covers 19 residues. In DNA, the CDR3 is TGTGCCAGCAGCTTAGGTTTACTTACAGGGAAAATGAACACCGGGGAGCTGTTTTTT. Protein product: CASSLGLLTGKMNTGELFF.

The chain carries TRBV2 and TRBJ1-6; 11 bases line up with TRBD1. Per the germline V gene, CDR1 is SNHLY and CDR2 is FYNNEI. The CDR3 sequence is 15 residues long. J lost 7 bases, V lost 2 bases, and 1 base had no gene match. CDR3 DNA sequence: TGTGCCAGCAGTGAACGGGACAGGGGGAATTCACCCCTCCACTTT. This gives the protein CASSERDRGNSPLHF.

The chain is built from TRBV27 and TRBJ2-6; weak D call: TRBD1 (6 bases). The CDR3 has 16 residues. Germline CDR1 and CDR2: MNHEY and SMNVEV (reference sequence). V dropped 6 bases and J dropped 0 bases, with 12 bases sitting between them. CDR3 residues: CASRAGVSSGANVLTF. DNA for the CDR3: TGTGCCAGCAGAGCAGGGGTTAGCTCTGGGGCCAACGTCCTGACTTTC. Looking up the rest from reference TRBV27 and TRBJ2-6 gives the full variable domain: EAQVTQNPRYLITVTGKKLTVTCSQNMNHEYMSWYRQDPGLGLRQIYYSMNVEVTDKGDVPEGYKVSRKEKRNFPLILESPSPNQTSLYFCASRAGVSSGANVLTFGAGSRLTVL.

In its sample, this clone was seen once. The CDR3 bases are TGTGCCAGCAGGTCGCCCTTTTCCCGGGACAGGGGATACTATGGCTACACCTTC. Protein sequence: CASRSPFSRDRGYYGYTF. V is TRBV27 and J is TRBJ1-2; TRBD1 matches at 10 bases. V gave up 6 bases and J gave up 3 bases; unmatched junction bases: 16. Germline CDR1 is MNHEY and CDR2 is SMNVEV (reference sequence). This CDR3 has 18 amino acids.